This record covers a single TCR beta chain. This CDR3 is built from 12 residues. V was shortened by 1 base and J by 3 bases, with 7 bases between the two germline ends. CDR1 and CDR2 (germline): GTSNPN, SVGIG (reference sequence). This record belongs to a study of OX40 agonist ivuxolimab in advanced cancers. This table comes from immunoSEQ multiplex PCR, and its TCRdb copy is limited to in-frame clones, with some not included. Among just over 60,000 clones listed, 80% to 95% were seen once. Autoimmune disease history or systemic immunosuppression led to patient exclusion. The clonotype comes from an adult with an advanced solid tumor such as melanoma, head and neck, liver or kidney cancer. The specimen was CD4+ or CD8+ T cells sorted from blood, collected in a trial of the OX40 agonist ivuxolimab. The V call is TRBV30, the J call TRBJ2-7, with no clear D. The CDR3 here is CAWSGQVYEQYF. As DNA, the CDR3 is TGTGCCTGGAGTGGCCAGGTCTACGAGCAGTACTTC.